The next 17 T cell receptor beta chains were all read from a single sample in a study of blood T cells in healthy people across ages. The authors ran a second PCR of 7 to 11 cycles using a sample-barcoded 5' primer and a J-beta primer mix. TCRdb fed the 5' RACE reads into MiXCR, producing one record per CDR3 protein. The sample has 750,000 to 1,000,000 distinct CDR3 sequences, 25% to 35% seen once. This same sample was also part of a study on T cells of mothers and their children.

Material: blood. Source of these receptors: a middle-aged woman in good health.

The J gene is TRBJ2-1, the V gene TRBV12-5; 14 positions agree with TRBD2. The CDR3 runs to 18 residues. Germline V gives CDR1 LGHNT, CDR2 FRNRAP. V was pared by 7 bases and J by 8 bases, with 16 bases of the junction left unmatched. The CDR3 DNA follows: TGTGCTAGTGCCAACACTATGACTAGCGGGGGGGCTTGGGATGAGCAGTTCTTC. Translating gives CASANTMTSGGAWDEQFF.

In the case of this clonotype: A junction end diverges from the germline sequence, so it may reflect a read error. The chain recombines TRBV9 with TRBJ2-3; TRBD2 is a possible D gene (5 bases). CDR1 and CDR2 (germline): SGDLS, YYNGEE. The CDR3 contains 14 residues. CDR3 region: CASSVNPSTDTLYF. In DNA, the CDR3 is TGTGCCAGCAGCGTAAACCCTAGCACAGATACGCTGTATTTT.

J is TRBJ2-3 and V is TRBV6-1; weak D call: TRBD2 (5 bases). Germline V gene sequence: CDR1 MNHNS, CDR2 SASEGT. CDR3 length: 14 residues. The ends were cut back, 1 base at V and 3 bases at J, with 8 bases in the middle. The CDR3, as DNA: TGTGCCAGCAGTGAAGAGGAGGCGACAGATACGCAGTATTTT. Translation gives CASSEEEATDTQYF.

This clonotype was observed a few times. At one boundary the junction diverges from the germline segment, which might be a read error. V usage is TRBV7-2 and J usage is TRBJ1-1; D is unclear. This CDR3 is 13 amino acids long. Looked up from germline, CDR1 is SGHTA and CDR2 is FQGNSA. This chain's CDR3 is CASSLDPTEEVFF. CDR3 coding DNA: TGTGCCAGCAGCTTAGATCCTACTGAAGAAGTTTTCTTT.

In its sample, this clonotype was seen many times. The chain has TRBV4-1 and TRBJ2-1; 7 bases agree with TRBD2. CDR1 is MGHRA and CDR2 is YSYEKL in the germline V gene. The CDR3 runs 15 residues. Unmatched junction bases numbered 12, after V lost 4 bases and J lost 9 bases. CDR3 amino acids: CASSPGPDRGGEQFF. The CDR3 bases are TGCGCCAGCAGCCCCGGCCCGGATCGCGGGGGTGAGCAGTTCTTC.

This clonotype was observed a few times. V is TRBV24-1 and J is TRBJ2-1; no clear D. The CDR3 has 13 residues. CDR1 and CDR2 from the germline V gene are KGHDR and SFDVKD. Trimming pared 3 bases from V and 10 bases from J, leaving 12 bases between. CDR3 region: CATSDRVPTEQFF. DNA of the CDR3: TGTGCCACCAGTGATAGGGTGCCCACCGAGCAGTTCTTC.

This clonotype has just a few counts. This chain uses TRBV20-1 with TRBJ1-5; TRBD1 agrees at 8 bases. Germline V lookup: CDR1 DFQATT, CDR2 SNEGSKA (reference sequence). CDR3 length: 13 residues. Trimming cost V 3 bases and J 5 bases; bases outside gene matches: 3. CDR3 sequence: CSARTGADQPQHF. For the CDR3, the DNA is TGCAGTGCTAGGACAGGGGCCGATCAGCCCCAGCATTTT.

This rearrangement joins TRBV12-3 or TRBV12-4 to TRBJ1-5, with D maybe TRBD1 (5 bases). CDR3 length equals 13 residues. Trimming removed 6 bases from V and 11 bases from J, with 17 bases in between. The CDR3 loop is CASSREGSRAQHF. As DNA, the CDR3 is TGTGCCAGCAGCCGGGAAGGCTCCAGGGCCCAGCATTTT.

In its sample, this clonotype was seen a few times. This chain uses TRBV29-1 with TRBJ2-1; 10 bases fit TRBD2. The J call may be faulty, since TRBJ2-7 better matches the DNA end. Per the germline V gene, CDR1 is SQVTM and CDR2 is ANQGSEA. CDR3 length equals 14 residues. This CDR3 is CSVVLAGFYNEQYF. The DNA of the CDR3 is TGCAGCGTTGTACTAGCGGGGTTCTACAATGAGCAGTACTTC.

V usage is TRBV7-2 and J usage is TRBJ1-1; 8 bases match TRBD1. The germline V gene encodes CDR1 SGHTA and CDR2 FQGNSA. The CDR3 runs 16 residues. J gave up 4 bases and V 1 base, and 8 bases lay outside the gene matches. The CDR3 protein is CASSLDWTGRPTEAFF. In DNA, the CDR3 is TGTGCCAGCAGCTTAGATTGGACAGGGCGTCCCACTGAAGCTTTCTTT.

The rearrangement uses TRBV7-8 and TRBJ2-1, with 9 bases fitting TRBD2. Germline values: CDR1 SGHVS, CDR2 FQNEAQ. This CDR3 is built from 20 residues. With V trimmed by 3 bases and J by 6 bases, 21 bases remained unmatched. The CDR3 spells CASSFRGTSSERPSVNEQFF. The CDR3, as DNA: TGTGCCAGCAGCTTCCGTGGGACTAGCTCCGAGCGCCCATCCGTCAATGAGCAGTTCTTC.

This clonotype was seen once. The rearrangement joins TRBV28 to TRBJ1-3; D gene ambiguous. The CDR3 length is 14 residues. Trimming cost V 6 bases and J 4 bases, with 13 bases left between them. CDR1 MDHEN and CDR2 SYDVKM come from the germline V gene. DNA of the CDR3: TGTGCCAGCAGCTCGGATACGGGAGGAAACACCATATATTTT. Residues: CASSSDTGGNTIYF.

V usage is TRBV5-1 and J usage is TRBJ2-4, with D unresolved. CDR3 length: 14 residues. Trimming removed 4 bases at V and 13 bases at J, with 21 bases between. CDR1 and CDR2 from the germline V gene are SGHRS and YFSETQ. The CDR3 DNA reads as TGCGCCAGCAGCGCCGCAGGTTCGAGCACTGAGCAGTACTTC. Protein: CASSAAGSSTEQYF.

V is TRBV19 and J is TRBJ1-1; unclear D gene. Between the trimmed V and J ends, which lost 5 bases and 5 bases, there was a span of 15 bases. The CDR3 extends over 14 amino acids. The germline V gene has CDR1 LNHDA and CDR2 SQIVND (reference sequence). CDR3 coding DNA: TGTGCCAGTAGTTCTCGGACGTGGAGGACTGAAGCTTTCTTT. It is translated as CASSSRTWRTEAFF.

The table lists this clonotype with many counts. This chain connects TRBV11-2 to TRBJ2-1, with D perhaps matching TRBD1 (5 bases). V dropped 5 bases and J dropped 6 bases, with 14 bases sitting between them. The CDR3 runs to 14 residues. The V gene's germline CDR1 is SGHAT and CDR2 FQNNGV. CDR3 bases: TGTGCCAGCAGCGGCACAGTAGGGGTCAATGAGCAGTTCTTC. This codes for CASSGTVGVNEQFF.

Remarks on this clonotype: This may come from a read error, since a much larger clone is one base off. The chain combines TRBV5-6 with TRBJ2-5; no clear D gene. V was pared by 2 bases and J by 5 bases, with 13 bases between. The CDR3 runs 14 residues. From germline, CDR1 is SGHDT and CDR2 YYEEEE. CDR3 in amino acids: CASSFRDPGETQYF. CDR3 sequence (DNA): TGTGCCAGCAGCTTTCGTGACCCGGGCGAGACCCAGTACTTC.

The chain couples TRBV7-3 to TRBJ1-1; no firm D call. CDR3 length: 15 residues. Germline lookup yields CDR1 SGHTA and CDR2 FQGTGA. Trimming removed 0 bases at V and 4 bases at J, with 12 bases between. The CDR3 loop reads CASSLTPHPSTEAFF. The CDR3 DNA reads TGTGCCAGCAGCTTAACTCCGCACCCGAGCACTGAAGCTTTCTTT.